The rows below give T cell receptor beta chains drawn from one sample of a study of blood T cell repertoires in COVID-19. Repertoires were generated with immunoSEQ multiplex PCR, while TCRdb's copy carries only in-frame clones and drops some. Here the sample spans around 150,000 clones, roughly 91% being singletons. The sequenced sample was peripheral blood. These TCRs come from a woman aged 45-60 years with acute or convalescent COVID-19. Each CDR3 is given with its conserved first and last residue. The D gene is left open where the match is weak. Part of the rows lack a size; the others show once, few, many or a class for expanded clones.

J gene: TRBJ1-3; V gene: TRBV7-3; CDR3 length: 14; D gene: TRBD1; clone size: NA; CDR3 DNA: TGTGCCAGTAGCCCGGGGACAGGGGCCAACACCATATATTTT; CDR3 protein: CASSPGTGANTIYF
J gene: TRBJ2-3; V gene: TRBV10-3; CDR3 length: 15; D gene: TRBD1; clone size: NA; CDR3 DNA: TGTGCCACATACTCAGGGGGCGGTCGCACAGATACGCAGTATTTT; CDR3 protein: CATYSGGGRTDTQYF
J gene: TRBJ1-6; V gene: TRBV4-1; CDR3 length: 14; D gene: NA; clone size: NA; CDR3 DNA: TGCGCCAGCAGCCAAGGGGACATATATTCACCCCTCCACTTT; CDR3 protein: CASSQGDIYSPLHF
J gene: TRBJ1-1; V gene: TRBV6-2/TRBV6-3; CDR3 length: 15; D gene: NA; clone size: NA; CDR3 DNA: TGTGCCAGCAGTTGGGGAAGGACAGCGAACACTGAAGCTTTCTTT; CDR3 protein: CASSWGRTANTEAFF
J gene: TRBJ1-1; V gene: TRBV28; CDR3 length: 14; D gene: NA; clone size: NA; CDR3 DNA: TGTGCCAGCAGTGGCCTCCGGAGGGACACTGAAGCTTTCTTT; CDR3 protein: CASSGLRRDTEAFF
J gene: TRBJ1-5; V gene: TRBV6-6; CDR3 length: 14; D gene: NA; clone size: NA; CDR3 DNA: TGTGCCAGCACTTGGGGGGGTTTCGGTCAGCCCCAGCATTTT; CDR3 protein: CASTWGGFGQPQHF
J gene: TRBJ2-7; V gene: TRBV3-1/TRBV3-2; CDR3 length: 16; D gene: NA; clone size: NA; CDR3 DNA: TGTGCCAGCAGCCCCCCAGGGCGAGGGGGTTCCTACGAGCAGTACTTC; CDR3 protein: CASSPPGRGGSYEQYF
J gene: TRBJ1-6; V gene: TRBV3-1/TRBV3-2; CDR3 length: 15; D gene: TRBD1; clone size: NA; CDR3 DNA: TGTGCCAGCAGCCTGGGGGGGACAGGTAAATCACCCCTCCACTTT; CDR3 protein: CASSLGGTGKSPLHF
J gene: TRBJ1-5; V gene: TRBV7-2; CDR3 length: 15; D gene: TRBD1; clone size: NA; CDR3 DNA: TGTGCCAGCAGCCGCTCGGGACAGCGAGATCAGCCCCAGCATTTT; CDR3 protein: CASSRSGQRDQPQHF
J gene: TRBJ2-1; V gene: TRBV10-3; CDR3 length: 15; D gene: NA; clone size: once; CDR3 DNA: TGTGCCATCAACGGGGGACAGAGTTCCCTCGATGAGCAGTTCTTC; CDR3 protein: CAINGGQSSLDEQFF
J gene: TRBJ2-2; V gene: TRBV28; CDR3 length: 15; D gene: TRBD2; clone size: few; CDR3 DNA: TGTGCCAGCAGCCCGGGCGGGAGGGCGGCCGGGGAGCTGTTTTTT; CDR3 protein: CASSPGGRAAGELFF
J gene: TRBJ2-7; V gene: TRBV15; CDR3 length: 17; D gene: TRBD1; clone size: NA; CDR3 DNA: TGTGCCACCAGCAGAGCTTACGACGGACAGGGGTTCTACGAGCAGTACTTC; CDR3 protein: CATSRAYDGQGFYEQYF
J gene: TRBJ2-7; V gene: TRBV28; CDR3 length: 16; D gene: TRBD1; clone size: NA; CDR3 DNA: TGTGCCAGCAGTTTATGGGGACAGGGGGCGGCCTACGAGCAGTACTTC; CDR3 protein: CASSLWGQGAAYEQYF
J gene: TRBJ2-5; V gene: TRBV7-3; CDR3 length: 13; D gene: TRBD1; clone size: NA; CDR3 DNA: TGTGCCAGCAGCACAGGGGGAGGAGAGACCCAGTACTTC; CDR3 protein: CASSTGGGETQYF
J gene: TRBJ2-7; V gene: TRBV24-1; CDR3 length: 13; D gene: TRBD1; clone size: NA; CDR3 DNA: TGTGCCACCAGCCGGACAGGGGTGAGCGAGCAGTACTTC; CDR3 protein: CATSRTGVSEQYF
J gene: TRBJ2-5; V gene: TRBV27; CDR3 length: 14; D gene: NA; clone size: NA; CDR3 DNA: TGTGCCAGCAGTCTTTCTAGCGTCCAAGAGACCCAGTACTTC; CDR3 protein: CASSLSSVQETQYF
J gene: TRBJ2-7; V gene: TRBV28; CDR3 length: 13; D gene: NA; clone size: NA; CDR3 DNA: TGTGCCAGCAGTTTACCCCTCCCTAGCGAGCAGTACTTC; CDR3 protein: CASSLPLPSEQYF
J gene: TRBJ2-1; V gene: TRBV28; CDR3 length: 14; D gene: TRBD2; clone size: NA; CDR3 DNA: TGTGCCAGCACAAGCGGGAGCTCCTACAATGAGCAGTTCTTC; CDR3 protein: CASTSGSSYNEQFF
J gene: TRBJ1-5; V gene: TRBV28; CDR3 length: 13; D gene: NA; clone size: NA; CDR3 DNA: TGTGCCAGCAGTTTTCAGGGCCCTCAGCCCCAGCATTTT; CDR3 protein: CASSFQGPQPQHF
J gene: TRBJ1-2; V gene: TRBV27; CDR3 length: 13; D gene: TRBD1; clone size: NA; CDR3 DNA: TGTGCCCCCAGCAGGGGGGCCCGCTACGGCTACACCTTC; CDR3 protein: CAPSRGARYGYTF
J gene: TRBJ2-3; V gene: TRBV11-3; CDR3 length: 15; D gene: TRBD2; clone size: NA; CDR3 DNA: TGTGCCAGCAGCCTTGGGACTAGCGGCACAGATACGCAGTATTTT; CDR3 protein: CASSLGTSGTDTQYF
J gene: TRBJ2-7; V gene: TRBV21-1; CDR3 length: 14; D gene: NA; clone size: NA; CDR3 DNA: TGTGCCAGCAGTTCCGGGACAGGGCCCTACGAGCAGTACTTC; CDR3 protein: CASSSGTGPYEQYF
J gene: TRBJ2-7; V gene: TRBV7-2; CDR3 length: 15; D gene: NA; clone size: once; CDR3 DNA: TGTGCCAGCAGCTTAGCACCGCTACTAGTTCCCGAGCAGTACTTC; CDR3 protein: CASSLAPLLVPEQYF
J gene: TRBJ1-5; V gene: TRBV12-3/TRBV12-4; CDR3 length: 13; D gene: TRBD1; clone size: NA; CDR3 DNA: TGTGCCAGCAGTGGGACAGGGTATCAGCCCCAGCATTTT; CDR3 protein: CASSGTGYQPQHF
J gene: TRBJ1-4; V gene: TRBV15; CDR3 length: 15; D gene: NA; clone size: NA; CDR3 DNA: TGTGCCACCAGCAGAGACAGGGGTCCTGAAGGAAAACTGTTTTTT; CDR3 protein: CATSRDRGPEGKLFF
J gene: TRBJ1-1; V gene: TRBV5-1; CDR3 length: 15; D gene: NA; clone size: NA; CDR3 DNA: TGCGCCAGCAGCTCATCCGGGCGGCAGGGCACTGAAGCTTTCTTT; CDR3 protein: CASSSSGRQGTEAFF
J gene: TRBJ2-1; V gene: TRBV5-6; CDR3 length: 14; D gene: TRBD2; clone size: NA; CDR3 DNA: TGTGCCAGCAGCTTCCGCGGGGGGAGGAATGAGCAGTTCTTC; CDR3 protein: CASSFRGGRNEQFF
J gene: TRBJ2-4; V gene: TRBV7-2; CDR3 length: 13; D gene: NA; clone size: NA; CDR3 DNA: TGTGCCAGCAGCTTTGACAGCCCCCGCATTCAGTACTTC; CDR3 protein: CASSFDSPRIQYF
J gene: TRBJ1-2; V gene: TRBV24-1; CDR3 length: 14; D gene: NA; clone size: NA; CDR3 DNA: TGTGCCACGGAAGCACAGGATTTTAACTATGGCTACACCTTC; CDR3 protein: CATEAQDFNYGYTF
J gene: TRBJ2-1; V gene: TRBV2; CDR3 length: 17; D gene: TRBD2; clone size: NA; CDR3 DNA: TGTGCCTCCGAGGTTCTTAGACTAGCGGGAGGGGACAATGAGCAGTTCTTC; CDR3 protein: CASEVLRLAGGDNEQFF
J gene: TRBJ2-1; V gene: TRBV27; CDR3 length: 15; D gene: TRBD2; clone size: NA; CDR3 DNA: TGTGCCAGCAGTTTATACGGGAGGATGAACAATGAGCAGTTCTTC; CDR3 protein: CASSLYGRMNNEQFF
J gene: TRBJ2-7; V gene: TRBV5-4; CDR3 length: 14; D gene: NA; clone size: NA; CDR3 DNA: TGTGCCAGCAGCCCGGACTTGGAGGGAAGAGAGCAGTACTTC; CDR3 protein: CASSPDLEGREQYF
J gene: TRBJ2-1; V gene: TRBV12-5; CDR3 length: 15; D gene: TRBD1; clone size: NA; CDR3 DNA: TGTGCTAGTGGTAGCGGACAGGGTGTCTACAATGAGCAGTTCTTC; CDR3 protein: CASGSGQGVYNEQFF
J gene: TRBJ2-5; V gene: TRBV7-3; CDR3 length: 19; D gene: NA; clone size: NA; CDR3 DNA: TGTGCCAGCAGCCTAGAACCGGGAATAGGGAGGATGGCGGTGGAGACCCAGTACTTC; CDR3 protein: CASSLEPGIGRMAVETQYF
J gene: TRBJ2-2; V gene: TRBV6-2/TRBV6-3; CDR3 length: 17; D gene: TRBD2; clone size: NA; CDR3 DNA: TGTGCCAGCAGTCCCTTAGCGGGAGCTGTGCACACCGGGGAGCTGTTTTTT; CDR3 protein: CASSPLAGAVHTGELFF
J gene: TRBJ2-2; V gene: TRBV6-5; CDR3 length: 15; D gene: TRBD1; clone size: NA; CDR3 DNA: TGTGCCAGCAGTTACACGACAGGGGGCACCGGGGAGCTGTTTTTT; CDR3 protein: CASSYTTGGTGELFF
J gene: TRBJ2-7; V gene: TRBV4-3; CDR3 length: 18; D gene: TRBD2; clone size: NA; CDR3 DNA: TGCGCCAGCAGCCAGGGACTAGCGGGAGGGCTAAACTCTCCAGAGCAGTACTTC; CDR3 protein: CASSQGLAGGLNSPEQYF
J gene: TRBJ2-7; V gene: TRBV4-1; CDR3 length: 15; D gene: TRBD2; clone size: NA; CDR3 DNA: TGCGCCAGCAGCCAAGGCGGGGGGCCGGTCTACGAGCAGTACTTC; CDR3 protein: CASSQGGGPVYEQYF
J gene: TRBJ2-1; V gene: TRBV9; CDR3 length: 17; D gene: NA; clone size: NA; CDR3 DNA: TGTGCCAGCAGCCCCATTGAGCATATAGCGGCCGAGAATGAGCAGTTCTTC; CDR3 protein: CASSPIEHIAAENEQFF
J gene: TRBJ2-1; V gene: TRBV27; CDR3 length: 14; D gene: NA; clone size: NA; CDR3 DNA: TGTGCCAGCAGGCGTACCGGGGCCTACAATGAGCAGTTCTTC; CDR3 protein: CASRRTGAYNEQFF
J gene: TRBJ1-5; V gene: TRBV10-2; CDR3 length: 14; D gene: NA; clone size: NA; CDR3 DNA: TGCGCCAGCAGTGAACAGGGTGGCAATCAGCCCCAGCATTTT; CDR3 protein: CASSEQGGNQPQHF
J gene: TRBJ2-1; V gene: TRBV20-1; CDR3 length: 10; D gene: NA; clone size: once; CDR3 DNA: TGCAGTCCGCGGGGAAATGAGCAGTTCTTC; CDR3 protein: CSPRGNEQFF
J gene: TRBJ1-4; V gene: TRBV30; CDR3 length: 15; D gene: TRBD1; clone size: NA; CDR3 DNA: TGTGCCTGTACTGCAATGGGGGACAGAGACGAAAAACTGTTTTTT; CDR3 protein: CACTAMGDRDEKLFF
J gene: TRBJ1-2; V gene: TRBV29-1; CDR3 length: 11; D gene: NA; clone size: NA; CDR3 DNA: TGCAGCGTCGTAAGGACAGCTGGCTACACCTTC; CDR3 protein: CSVVRTAGYTF
J gene: TRBJ1-1; V gene: TRBV6-5; CDR3 length: 13; D gene: NA; clone size: NA; CDR3 DNA: TGTGCCAGCACACCGGGGGGCTTCCTTGAAGCTTTCTTT; CDR3 protein: CASTPGGFLEAFF
J gene: TRBJ1-1; V gene: TRBV5-4; CDR3 length: 15; D gene: NA; clone size: NA; CDR3 DNA: TGTGCCAGCAGCTTGGCCGGGACACAAAGACCTGAAGCTTTCTTT; CDR3 protein: CASSLAGTQRPEAFF
J gene: TRBJ1-2; V gene: TRBV2; CDR3 length: 13; D gene: TRBD1; clone size: NA; CDR3 DNA: TGTGCCAGCAGTAGACAGGGACCCTATGGCTACACCTTC; CDR3 protein: CASSRQGPYGYTF
J gene: TRBJ2-5; V gene: TRBV29-1; CDR3 length: 13; D gene: NA; clone size: NA; CDR3 DNA: TGCAGCGTTCAGGACATTGACCAAGAGACCCAGTACTTC; CDR3 protein: CSVQDIDQETQYF
J gene: TRBJ1-1; V gene: TRBV4-1; CDR3 length: 16; D gene: TRBD1; clone size: NA; CDR3 DNA: TGCGCCAGCAGCCCTGCCCCTGGGACAGCGAACACTGAAGCTTTCTTT; CDR3 protein: CASSPAPGTANTEAFF
J gene: TRBJ2-1; V gene: TRBV6-1; CDR3 length: 14; D gene: NA; clone size: NA; CDR3 DNA: TGTGCCAGCAGTGAGACTTTGGATTTCGCTGAGCAGTTCTTC; CDR3 protein: CASSETLDFAEQFF